A single sample is the source of the 31 T cell receptor beta chains below, sequenced in a study of blood T cell repertoires in COVID-19. The repertoire was sequenced with immunoSEQ multiplex PCR; TCRdb's copy has only in-frame clones and lacks some. The profile shows about 340,000 clones, approximately 87% of them singletons. What was sequenced was peripheral blood. These receptors came from a woman between 45 and 65 years old with COVID-19, enrolled during active disease.

This rearrangement joins TRBV10-3 to TRBJ2-7, with D possibly TRBD1 on 6 matching bases. V shed 5 bases and J shed 2 bases, with 10 bases lying between them. Germline loops: CDR1 ENHRY, CDR2 SYGVKD. This CDR3 is 13 amino acids long. The CDR3 DNA is TGTGCCATCAGTATACGGGACACCTACGAGCAGTACTTC. Protein: CAISIRDTYEQYF.

The rearrangement joins TRBV5-4 to TRBJ2-6, with 7 bases identical to TRBD1. Germline V gives CDR1 SGHNT, CDR2 YYREEE (reference sequence). The CDR3 covers 15 residues. V shed 3 bases, J shed 8 bases, and the junction held 8 bases outside the gene matches. CDR3 sequence reads: CASSSRTGLPNVLTF. The CDR3 nucleotides are TGTGCCAGCAGCTCACGGACAGGTCTTCCCAACGTCCTGACTTTC.

The chain links TRBV4-2 to TRBJ2-7; TRBD1 aligns across 10 bases. This CDR3 has 14 amino acids. The J segment lost 3 bases and the V segment lost 4 bases, leaving 3 bases of the junction unmatched. Germline loops: CDR1 LGHNA, CDR2 YNFKEQ. The CDR3: CASSRGTGDYEQYF. The CDR3 region has the DNA TGTGCCAGCAGCCGGGGGACAGGGGACTACGAGCAGTACTTC.

The rearrangement joins TRBV5-8 to TRBJ2-7, with D perhaps matching TRBD2 (6 bases). Trimming cost V 6 bases and J 3 bases, with 13 bases left between them. This CDR3 comprises 13 residues. CDR1 is SGHTS, CDR2 YDEGEE, per germline. The CDR3 spells CASIWRGVYEQYF. The CDR3 DNA follows: TGTGCCAGCATTTGGCGGGGTGTCTACGAGCAGTACTTC.

The rearrangement joins TRBV7-2 to TRBJ2-1; 8 bases map to TRBD2. Germline lookup yields CDR1 SGHTA and CDR2 FQGNSA. The CDR3 is 16 amino acids. J was trimmed by 4 bases and V by 1 base; bases with no gene match: 6. The CDR3 nucleotides read TGTGCCAGCAGCTTAGGGGGACTAGGAAATTACAATGAGCAGTTCTTC. Translation: CASSLGGLGNYNEQFF.

CDR3 in DNA: TGTGCCAGCAGCCCCCGGGGGGGAGGGAGGCCTGGTGGGGAGCTGTTTTTT. As protein: CASSPRGGGRPGGELFF. The chain carries TRBV9 and TRBJ2-2; 8 nucleotides align to TRBD2. CDR1 and CDR2 from the germline V gene are SGDLS and YYNGEE. This CDR3 spans 17 amino acids. The J segment lost 8 bases and the V segment lost 4 bases, leaving 16 bases of the junction unmatched.

This rearrangement joins TRBV7-8 to TRBJ2-1; 9 nucleotides agree with TRBD2. The germline gives CDR1 SGHVS, CDR2 FQNEAQ. There are 15 residues in the CDR3. Losses at the gene ends were 0 bases for V and 7 bases for J; bases not matched to a gene: 4. This CDR3 is CASSLAASGTNEQFF. The CDR3 DNA sequence: TGTGCCAGCAGCTTAGCGGCTAGCGGGACTAATGAGCAGTTCTTC.

This chain links TRBV27 with TRBJ1-6; unclear D gene. CDR1 is MNHEY and CDR2 is SMNVEV in the germline V gene (reference sequence). The CDR3 has 15 residues. Between the trimmed V and J ends, which lost 0 bases and 15 bases, there was a span of 18 bases. The CDR3 region has the DNA TGTGCCAGCAGTTTATCGGGCAAGACCGCCTCGAGCCTCCACTTT. It encodes CASSLSGKTASSLHF.

This clone was seen just once. The rearrangement links TRBV18 to TRBJ2-3; 7 bases align to TRBD2. V lost 6 bases and J lost 4; bases outside the gene matches: 7. The V gene's germline CDR1 is KGHSH and CDR2 LQKENI. The CDR3 runs to 14 residues. CDR3 DNA sequence: TGTGCCAGCTCGCAAGGGGCGGGAGCAGATACGCAGTATTTT. This gives the protein CASSQGAGADTQYF.

The table lists this clone with a count of one. The chain has TRBV2 and TRBJ1-5, with a tentative D call TRBD1 (6 bases). The CDR3 is 17 residues long. Germline V gene lookup returns CDR1 SNHLY and CDR2 FYNNEI. V was trimmed by 0 bases and J by 7 bases, leaving 19 bases between them. CDR3 in DNA: TGTGCCAGCAGTGAAGCGTTTTACGCAGGGGACCGGCAGCCCCAGCATTTT. It is translated as CASSEAFYAGDRQPQHF.

The rearrangement uses TRBV3-1 (or the pseudogene TRBV3-2) and TRBJ1-6, with D uncertain. The V gene lost 6 bases and the J gene lost 5 bases, with 17 bases spanning the gap. This CDR3 is 16 amino acids long. CDR1 and CDR2 from the germline V gene are LGHDT and YNNKEL (reference sequence). DNA for the CDR3: TGTGCCAGCAGTTTCGAGGCGGCAGAGAATAATTCACCCCTCCACTTT. It encodes CASSFEAAENNSPLHF.

This clone has only one observation. V and J are TRBV7-9 and TRBJ1-2; 8 bases fit TRBD1. In germline, CDR1 is SEHNR, CDR2 FQNEAQ (reference sequence). J gave up 4 bases and V 5 bases, and 6 bases lay outside the gene matches. The CDR3 covers 14 residues. The CDR3: CASSARDRSYGYTF. The CDR3 region has the DNA TGTGCCAGCAGCGCAAGGGACAGGAGCTATGGCTACACCTTC. Full variable domain (missing parts from reference TRBV7-9 and TRBJ1-2): DTGVSQNPRHKITKRGQNVTFRCDPISEHNRLYWYRQTLGQGPEFLTYFQNEAQLEKSRLLSDRFSAERPKGSFSTLEIQRTEQGDSAMYLCASSARDRSYGYTFGSGTRLTVV.

The chain carries TRBV3-1 (or the pseudogene TRBV3-2) and TRBJ1-2; 7 bases match TRBD1. Germline lookup yields CDR1 LGHDT and CDR2 YNNKEL (reference sequence). V trimming: 2 bases; J trimming: 4 bases; junction bases outside the gene matches: 7. The CDR3 covers 15 residues. The CDR3 is CASSQTGARFYGYTF. DNA for the CDR3: TGTGCCAGCAGCCAAACAGGGGCTCGGTTCTATGGCTACACCTTC.

The J gene is TRBJ2-3, the V gene TRBV18, with D perhaps TRBD2 (5 bases). Trimming stripped 1 base from V and 6 bases from J, with 11 bases between. Looked up from germline, CDR1 is KGHSH and CDR2 is LQKENI. The CDR3 consists of 14 residues. This CDR3 reads CASSPLRERDTQYF. The CDR3 coding sequence is TGTGCCAGCTCACCACTGAGGGAAAGGGATACGCAGTATTTT.

This rearrangement joins TRBV5-1 to TRBJ2-4; 10 bases match TRBD1. The CDR3 is 19 amino acids. Losses at the gene ends were 4 bases for V and 1 base for J; bases not matched to a gene: 14. Germline-derived CDR1 and CDR2 are SGHRS and YFSETQ. The CDR3 loop reads CASSHSGQGVYGAKNIQYF. DNA of the CDR3: TGCGCCAGCAGCCATAGTGGACAGGGGGTATATGGGGCCAAAAACATTCAGTACTTC.

V and J are TRBV3-1 (or the pseudogene TRBV3-2) and TRBJ1-1; TRBD1 aligns across 7 bases. CDR3 length: 13 amino acids. The germline CDR1 and CDR2 sequences are LGHDT and YNNKEL (reference sequence). V gave up 5 bases and J gave up 10 bases; unmatched junction bases: 10. The CDR3 DNA follows: TGTGCCAGCAGCACTCGGACAGGCGGCTTAGCTTTCTTT. It codes for CASSTRTGGLAFF.

The chain combines TRBV19 with TRBJ2-7; D may be TRBD1 (5 bases). The CDR3 consists of 13 residues. V was pared by 4 bases and J by 0 bases, with 7 bases between. Per germline, CDR1 LNHDA and CDR2 SQIVND (reference sequence). The CDR3 nucleotides are TGTGCCAGTAGTAAACAGGTCTCCTACGAGCAGTACTTC. As protein: CASSKQVSYEQYF. Filled out from reference TRBV19 and TRBJ2-7, the complete variable domain reads DGGITQSPKYLFRKEGQNVTLSCEQNLNHDAMYWYRQDPGQGLRLIYYSQIVNDFQKGDIAEGYSVSREKKESFPLTVTSAQKNPTAFYLCASSKQVSYEQYFGPGTRLTVT.

The V and J genes are TRBV2 and TRBJ1-5; perhaps TRBD1 as D (6 bases). Looked up from germline, CDR1 is SNHLY and CDR2 is FYNNEI. Trimming pared 7 bases from V and 5 bases from J, leaving 15 bases between. This CDR3 is 14 amino acids long. The CDR3 DNA sequence: TGTGCCAGCACTGTCCAGGGGAGAGATCAGCCCCAGCATTTT. Residues: CASTVQGRDQPQHF.

About this clone itself: The germline gene is not matched at one end of the junction; a read error may be the cause. V is TRBV7-8 and J is TRBJ2-7; maybe TRBD1 (5 bases). The CDR3 is 11 residues long. Germline V gene lookup returns CDR1 SGHVS and CDR2 FQNEAQ. The CDR3 nucleotides read TGTGCCAGCAGCCCGATGACTGGGGCAGACTTC. Translation: CASSPMTGADF.

J is TRBJ1-6 and V is TRBV5-5, with D tentatively TRBD1 (6 bases). CDR1 is SGHKS and CDR2 is YYEKEE in the germline V gene (reference sequence). The CDR3 runs to 16 residues. V was pared by 4 bases and J by 9 bases, with 20 bases between. The CDR3 region has the DNA TGTGCCAGCAGCCGAGGGGGTCACCCTTTAAGTTCACCCCTCCACTTT. Its translation: CASSRGGHPLSSPLHF.

The J gene is TRBJ1-3, the V gene TRBV5-1, with D perhaps TRBD1 (5 bases). The V end lost 2 bases, the J end lost 1 base, and 10 bases lay between the germline ends. The CDR3 is 15 residues long. Germline CDR1 reads SGHRS; CDR2 reads YFSETQ. For the CDR3, the DNA is TGCGCCAGCAGCTTCAACCAGGGTTCTGGAAACACCATATATTTT. Its translation is CASSFNQGSGNTIYF.

This chain links TRBV24-1 with TRBJ2-1; tentative D call: TRBD1 (6 bases). The CDR3 consists of 15 residues. The V and J ends lost 4 bases and 5 bases respectively, with 14 bases between them. Germline CDR1 and CDR2: KGHDR and SFDVKD. The CDR3 coding sequence is TGTGCCACCAGTGACCCTAGCAGGGGTAACAATGAGCAGTTCTTC. This translates into CATSDPSRGNNEQFF.

The chain couples TRBV2 to TRBJ2-2; a weak D match, TRBD1 (5 bases). The V and J ends lost 6 bases and 0 bases respectively, with 11 bases between them. The CDR3 has 15 residues. Germline lookup yields CDR1 SNHLY and CDR2 FYNNEI. CDR3 nucleotide sequence: TGTGCCAGCAGGGTGGCAGGGACGAACACCGGGGAGCTGTTTTTT. This sequence encodes CASRVAGTNTGELFF.

This chain uses TRBV5-1 with TRBJ1-4; D remains unclear. The CDR3 length is 12 residues. Germline V CDR1 and CDR2: SGHRS, YFSETQ. V dropped 0 bases and J dropped 7 bases, with 4 bases sitting between them. The CDR3 nucleotides are TGCGCCAGCAGCTTGGTGGCTGAAAAACTGTTTTTT. Encoded protein: CASSLVAEKLFF.

The CDR3 DNA is TGTGCCAGCAGCTTGGGGACAGGGGTGGCTAATGAAAAACTGTTTTTT. Translated, it gives CASSLGTGVANEKLFF. This chain joins TRBV7-2 and TRBJ1-4; 10 nucleotides match TRBD1. Unmatched junction bases numbered 4, after V lost 3 bases and J lost 3 bases. CDR3 length: 16 amino acids. Germline V lookup: CDR1 SGHTA, CDR2 FQGNSA. Using reference TRBV7-2 and TRBJ1-4 for the parts outside the CDR3, the full variable domain is GAGVSQSPSNKVTEKGKDVELRCDPISGHTALYWYRQSLGQGLEFLIYFQGNSAPDKSGLPSDRFSAERTGGSVSTLTIQRTQQEDSAVYLCASSLGTGVANEKLFFGSGTQLSVL.

The rearrangement uses TRBV5-6 and TRBJ2-1; TRBD1 is a possible D gene (6 bases). Germline V gene data show CDR1 as SGHDT and CDR2 as YYEEEE. Trimming removed 4 bases from V and 9 bases from J, with 20 bases in between. This CDR3 region has 15 residues. The chain's CDR3 is CASSPSGVGRVEQFF. CDR3 nucleotide sequence: TGTGCCAGCAGCCCGTCAGGGGTGGGGCGCGTTGAGCAGTTCTTC.

The chain combines TRBV19 with TRBJ1-1; 9 positions match TRBD1. The CDR3 is made up of 17 amino acids. The V gene's germline CDR1 is LNHDA and CDR2 SQIVND (reference sequence). The ends lost 7 bases at V and 1 base at J; junction bases unmatched: 13. The CDR3 region is CASKGFPGTGSNTEAFF. The CDR3 bases are TGTGCCAGTAAAGGTTTTCCCGGGACAGGGTCGAACACTGAAGCTTTCTTT.

The V and J genes are TRBV5-1 and TRBJ2-7; 9 positions agree with TRBD1. With 2 bases clipped from V and 4 bases from J, the junction kept 7 bases outside the gene matches. The germline gives CDR1 SGHRS, CDR2 YFSETQ. The CDR3 has 15 residues. For the CDR3, the DNA is TGCGCCAGCAGCTTACAACAGGGGGCCCGTTACGAGCAGTACTTC. Protein: CASSLQQGARYEQYF.

The chain carries TRBV7-9 and TRBJ2-7; 10 nucleotides match TRBD1. The CDR3 is 15 amino acids. After removal of 2 bases from V and 2 bases from J, the junction contained 3 bases not matched to a gene. Germline lookup yields CDR1 SEHNR and CDR2 FQNEAQ (reference sequence). CDR3 sequence reads: CASSLPGQGTYEQYF. CDR3 DNA: TGTGCCAGCAGCTTACCGGGACAGGGGACCTACGAGCAGTACTTC.

This clone was seen a handful of times. This chain uses TRBV7-2 with TRBJ1-3; 7 bases match TRBD1. The CDR3 covers 18 residues. Germline trimming cut 2 bases from V and 1 base from J; bases unmatched to any gene: 11. Germline CDR1 is SGHTA and CDR2 is FQGNSA. The CDR3 protein is CASSLLPRGKRSGNTIYF. The CDR3 DNA follows: TGTGCCAGCAGCTTACTTCCCAGGGGGAAGAGGTCTGGAAACACCATATATTTT.

J is TRBJ2-7 and V is TRBV30; D possibly corresponds to TRBD2 (6 bases). From germline, CDR1 is GTSNPN and CDR2 SVGIG (reference sequence). The V and J ends lost 7 bases and 4 bases respectively, with 8 bases between them. CDR3 size: 10 residues. The chain's CDR3 is CAFGGYEQYF. The CDR3 DNA sequence: TGTGCCTTTGGGGGGTACGAGCAGTACTTC.